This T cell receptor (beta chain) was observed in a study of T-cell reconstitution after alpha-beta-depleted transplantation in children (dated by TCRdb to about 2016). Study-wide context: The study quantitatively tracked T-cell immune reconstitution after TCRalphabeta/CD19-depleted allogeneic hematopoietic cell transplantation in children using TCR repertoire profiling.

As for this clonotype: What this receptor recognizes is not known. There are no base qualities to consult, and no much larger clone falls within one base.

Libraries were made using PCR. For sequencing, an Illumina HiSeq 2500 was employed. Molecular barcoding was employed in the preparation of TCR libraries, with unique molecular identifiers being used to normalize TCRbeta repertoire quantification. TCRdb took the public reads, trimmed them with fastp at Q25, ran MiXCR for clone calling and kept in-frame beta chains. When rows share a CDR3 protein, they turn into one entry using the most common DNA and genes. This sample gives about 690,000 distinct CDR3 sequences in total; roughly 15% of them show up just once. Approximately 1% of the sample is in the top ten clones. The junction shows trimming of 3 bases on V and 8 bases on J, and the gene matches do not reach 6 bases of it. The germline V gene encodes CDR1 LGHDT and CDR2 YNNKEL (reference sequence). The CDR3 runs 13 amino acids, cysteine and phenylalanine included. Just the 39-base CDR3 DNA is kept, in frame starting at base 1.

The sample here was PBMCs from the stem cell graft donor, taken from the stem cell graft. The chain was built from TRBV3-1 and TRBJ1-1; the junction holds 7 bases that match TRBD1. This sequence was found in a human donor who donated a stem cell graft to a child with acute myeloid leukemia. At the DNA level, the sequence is TGTGCCAGCAGCCACCCTGGACAGGACGAAGCTTTCTTT. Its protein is CASSHPGQDEAFF.